A selection of T cell receptor beta chains follows, all from one sample in a study of regulatory T cells in long-lasting Graves disease. TCRdb redid the calling of the multiplex PCR reads with MiXCR, one entry per CDR3 protein. The table records more than 300,000 distinct CDR3 sequences, 10% to 15% of them present only once. These data also featured in a second study, about T cells in Graves' hyperthyroidism and ophthalmopathy.

The material sequenced was peripheral blood mononuclear cells (PBMCs), taken at new diagnosis, from a patient treated with antithyroid drugs. These receptors were taken from a woman younger than 35 with Graves disease. Both conserved end residues are part of each CDR3. The order of the fields is CDR3 DNA, CDR3 protein, J gene, clone size, D gene, V gene. A D gene is named only where the DNA matches it firmly. Clone size appears in some rows only: once, few, many, or a class for an expanded clone.

TGTGCCAGCAGCGGAGGCCGGGACAGGGGCTCCTACGAGCAGTACTTC CASSGGRDRGSYEQYF TRBJ2-7 . TRBD1 TRBV11-2
TGCAGCGCCTTGAACGCTAACTATGGCTACACCTTC CSALNANYGYTF TRBJ1-2 many . TRBV29-1
TGTGCCAGCGGATCACAGGGGCCCACAGATACGCAGTATTTT CASGSQGPTDTQYF TRBJ2-3 few TRBD1 TRBV27
TGTGCCAGCAGCCAAGTTCTTGCAAACAATGAGCAGTTCTTC CASSQVLANNEQFF TRBJ2-1 many . TRBV3-1
TGTGCCTCGAACGACAGGGTTAAACCCTACGAGCAGTACTTC CASNDRVKPYEQYF TRBJ2-7 many TRBD1 TRBV30
TGTGCCAGTAGTATAGGGCTTTACAATGAGCAGTTCTTC CASSIGLYNEQFF TRBJ2-1 . . TRBV19
TGTGCCAGCAGCGTGACTAGCGGGAGCTTCAATGAGCAGTTCTTC CASSVTSGSFNEQFF TRBJ2-1 many TRBD2 TRBV5-6
TGCAGTGCTCCACCGCGGACATCGGTAGCCAAAAACATTCAGTACTTC CSAPPRTSVAKNIQYF TRBJ2-4 many . TRBV20-1
TGTGCCAGCAGCTTAGCACCGTTTCCGGGGCATGCAACTAATGAAAAACTGTTTTTT CASSLAPFPGHATNEKLFF TRBJ1-4 many . TRBV7-2
TGTGCCAGTAGACTTGGACAGGGGAGCGGGGAGCTGTTTTTT CASRLGQGSGELFF TRBJ2-2 many TRBD1 TRBV19
TGCAGTGCTAGAGACGGCGGGGGCTTCTATGGCTACACCTTC CSARDGGGFYGYTF TRBJ1-2 few . TRBV20-1
TGTGCCAGCAGCTTGGACGGGGGCTCTGGAAACACCATATATTTT CASSLDGGSGNTIYF TRBJ1-3 many . TRBV5-6
TGTGCCAGCAGTTATAAAGGTCTTCGGGGGAGAAACACTGAAGCTTTCTTT CASSYKGLRGRNTEAFF TRBJ1-1 many . TRBV6-9